Listed here are 25 T cell receptor beta chains from one sample, sequenced in a study of control samples from healthy donors and cancer patients. The protocol was immunoSEQ multiplex PCR, while the TCRdb copy is restricted to in-frame clones and leaves out a portion. This repertoire shows fewer than 90,000 clones, roughly 88% found once; its top ten account for 5% to 7%. The sequenced sample consisted of blood. These receptors were collected from a woman between 45 and 60 years old in good health.

The chain recombines TRBV19 with TRBJ2-7, with D perhaps being TRBD1 or TRBD2 (6 bases each). This CDR3 is 14 amino acids long. V was pared by 6 bases and J by 4 bases, with 16 bases between. Germline values: CDR1 LNHDA, CDR2 SQIVND (reference sequence). CDR3 sequence: CASSPWGALYEQYF. The CDR3 DNA sequence: TGTGCCAGTAGCCCTTGGGGGGCTTTATACGAGCAGTACTTC.

The chain uses TRBV7-8 and TRBJ2-2; 8 nucleotides line up with TRBD2. Germline CDR1 reads SGHVS; CDR2 reads FQNEAQ. The CDR3 has 17 residues. Trimming removed 5 bases from V and 6 bases from J; junction bases left unmatched: 14. CDR3 bases: TGTGCCAGCAGCCCCCCGGCTGGACTAGCAGTTCCCGGGGAGCTGTTTTTT. Its translation: CASSPPAGLAVPGELFF.

The chain recombines TRBV18 with TRBJ1-6; D is unresolved. Germline CDR1 reads KGHSH; CDR2 reads LQKENI. The CDR3 is 14 amino acids. The germline V and J ends were trimmed by 3 bases and 9 bases, with 12 bases remaining between them. The CDR3 reads CASSPTENASPLHF. Here the CDR3 DNA reads TGTGCCAGCTCACCGACCGAGAATGCTTCACCCCTCCACTTT.

The chain has TRBV25-1 and TRBJ1-5, with D perhaps TRBD1 (5 bases). V was shortened by 2 bases and J by 7 bases, with 9 bases between the two germline ends. This CDR3 is built from 13 residues. Germline V gives CDR1 MGHDK, CDR2 SYGVNS. In nucleotides, the CDR3 is TGTGCCAGCAGTGAAAGTGACAGACAGCCCCAGCATTTT. It yields the protein CASSESDRQPQHF.

The V call is TRBV5-6, the J call TRBJ1-2, with unresolved D. Trimming cost V 6 bases and J 5 bases, with 17 bases left between them. Germline V gene lookup returns CDR1 SGHDT and CDR2 YYEEEE. This CDR3 comprises 14 residues. This CDR3 is CASTSTWQKYGYTF. CDR3 bases: TGTGCCAGCACCTCCACATGGCAGAAGTATGGCTACACCTTC.

The CDR3 DNA sequence: TGTGCCAGCAGCAGAGGACAGGATTCCTCCTACGAGCAGTACTTC. This sequence encodes CASSRGQDSSYEQYF. The V and J genes are TRBV2 and TRBJ2-7; 7 nucleotides line up with TRBD1. With 6 bases clipped from V and 0 bases from J, the junction kept 8 bases outside the gene matches. CDR3 size: 15 residues. Looked up from germline, CDR1 is SNHLY and CDR2 is FYNNEI.

CDR3 sequence reads: CASSRDDSYYGYTF. CDR3 in DNA: TGTGCCAGCAGTCGAGACGACAGCTACTATGGCTACACCTTC. The genes are TRBV27 and TRBJ1-2; the D gene is possibly TRBD1 (5 bases). Trimming removed 5 bases from V and 3 bases from J, with 13 bases in between. CDR3 length: 14 residues. Per germline, CDR1 MNHEY and CDR2 SMNVEV (reference sequence).

The CDR3 spells CASNSGYSTDTQYF. The CDR3 DNA reads as TGTGCCAGCAATAGCGGTTATTCCACAGATACGCAGTATTTT. The chain employs TRBV9 and TRBJ2-3; D perhaps matches TRBD2 (6 bases). The CDR3 extends over 14 amino acids. Germline CDR1 and CDR2: SGDLS and YYNGEE. The V end was cut by 6 bases, the J end by 2 bases, with 13 bases between.

This chain links TRBV6-6 with TRBJ1-1; a weak D match, TRBD1 (6 bases). The CDR3 runs to 11 residues. Germline-derived CDR1 and CDR2 are MNHNY and SVGAGI (reference sequence). With 4 bases removed from V and 7 bases from J, the gap between germline ends came to 7 bases. The chain's CDR3 is CASSLQGEAFF. CDR3 in DNA: TGTGCCAGCAGTTTACAGGGTGAAGCTTTCTTT.

The chain combines TRBV5-6 with TRBJ1-2, with no clear D. The V end was cut by 0 bases, the J end by 12 bases, with 12 bases between. The CDR3 runs to 12 residues. Germline lookup yields CDR1 SGHDT and CDR2 YYEEEE. CDR3 nucleotide sequence: TGTGCCAGCAGCTTGGTCACAGAGGTACACACCTTC. This gives the protein CASSLVTEVHTF.

The chain carries TRBV19 and TRBJ1-2; D ambiguous. CDR1 is LNHDA and CDR2 is SQIVND in the germline V gene (reference sequence). The V and J ends lost 7 bases and 1 base respectively, with 10 bases between them. The CDR3 contains 13 residues. The CDR3 region has the DNA TGTGCCAGTACCCCACGGAATAACTATGGCTACACCTTC. It yields the protein CASTPRNNYGYTF. The variable domain in full, completed from reference TRBV19 and TRBJ1-2, reads DGGITQSPKYLFRKEGQNVTLSCEQNLNHDAMYWYRQDPGQGLRLIYYSQIVNDFQKGDIAEGYSVSREKKESFPLTVTSAQKNPTAFYLCASTPRNNYGYTFGSGTRLTVV.

The chain couples TRBV3-1 (or the pseudogene TRBV3-2) to TRBJ1-3, with D possibly matching TRBD1 (5 bases). Germline lookup yields CDR1 LGHDT and CDR2 YNNKEL (reference sequence). Trimming stripped 4 bases from V and 0 bases from J, with 16 bases between. The CDR3 totals 17 residues. The CDR3 nucleotides are TGTGCCAGCAGCCCATCGACAGAGCGGGGCTCTGGAAACACCATATATTTT. It encodes CASSPSTERGSGNTIYF.

This chain connects TRBV30 to TRBJ1-5; D not certain. Germline CDR1 is GTSNPN and CDR2 is SVGIG (reference sequence). V lost 0 bases and J lost 1, with 7 bases in between. This CDR3 spans 14 amino acids. Here the CDR3 reads CAWSVGWSNQPQHF. Written as DNA, the CDR3 is TGTGCCTGGAGTGTCGGATGGAGCAATCAGCCCCAGCATTTT.

The chain is built from TRBV30 and TRBJ2-7; TRBD1 matches 10 bases. The V segment lost 6 bases and the J segment 3 bases; nucleotides outside the gene matches: 5. This CDR3 region has 13 residues. Germline CDR1 GTSNPN, CDR2 SVGIG (reference sequence). The CDR3 loop is CACRQGAGYEQYF. CDR3 DNA: TGTGCCTGCAGACAGGGGGCTGGCTACGAGCAGTACTTC.

The chain has TRBV5-1 and TRBJ2-7, with TRBD2 matching over 9 bases. This CDR3 contains 16 residues. Trimming removed 4 bases from V and 7 bases from J; junction bases left unmatched: 15. Germline V gene data show CDR1 as SGHRS and CDR2 as YFSETQ. The CDR3 sequence is CASSLARLADSREQYF. CDR3 DNA sequence: TGCGCCAGCAGCCTGGCCCGACTAGCGGACTCGCGGGAGCAGTACTTC.

This chain uses TRBV5-1 with TRBJ2-3; 12 nucleotides align to TRBD1. After removal of 1 base from V and 7 bases from J, the junction contained 4 bases not matched to a gene. This CDR3 spans 15 amino acids. Germline lookup yields CDR1 SGHRS and CDR2 YFSETQ. The CDR3 nucleotides are TGCGCCAGCAGCTTGTTGGGGACAGGGGGCAATACGCAGTATTTT. Translating gives CASSLLGTGGNTQYF. The variable domain in full, with the rest retrieved from reference TRBV5-1 and TRBJ2-3, is KAGVTQTPRYLIKTRGQQVTLSCSPISGHRSVSWYQQTPGQGLQFLFEYFSETQRNKGNFPGRFSGRQFSNSRSEMNVSTLELGDSALYLCASSLLGTGGNTQYFGPGTRLTVL.

This chain uses TRBV12-5 with TRBJ1-2; TRBD1 matches 9 bases. CDR1 and CDR2 from the germline V gene are LGHNT and FRNRAP. The junction had 5 bases not matched to a gene; V was cut back by 0 bases and J by 6 bases. The CDR3 extends over 15 amino acids. CDR3 sequence: CASGLVGQGHDGYTF. The CDR3, as DNA: TGTGCTAGTGGTTTGGTGGGACAGGGTCATGATGGCTACACCTTC. The variable domain in full, with the rest retrieved from reference TRBV12-5 and TRBJ1-2, is DARVTQTPRHKVTEMGQEVTMRCQPILGHNTVFWYRQTMMQGLELLAYFRNRAPLDDSGMPKDRFSAEMPDATLATLKIQPSEPRDSAVYFCASGLVGQGHDGYTFGSGTRLTVV.

Here the CDR3 reads CASSYPTTGIGAFF. The CDR3 region has the DNA TGTGCCAGCAGTTACCCAACTACCGGGATAGGAGCTTTCTTT. J is TRBJ1-1 and V is TRBV6-2 or TRBV6-3; D remains ambiguous. Looked up from germline, CDR1 is MNHEY and CDR2 is SVGEGT. V gave up 2 bases and J gave up 10 bases, with 17 bases separating them. This CDR3 contains 14 residues.

V and J are TRBV18 and TRBJ2-1; possibly TRBD2 for D (6 bases). Germline V gene lookup returns CDR1 KGHSH and CDR2 LQKENI. Trimming took off 4 bases at V and 5 bases at J, with 12 bases between the two ends. This CDR3 comprises 14 residues. DNA of the CDR3: TGTGCCAGCTCACGCGGGGAATCCCACAATGAGCAGTTCTTC. This gives the protein CASSRGESHNEQFF.

This clone was counted once. This chain connects TRBV2 to TRBJ2-2; tentatively, D is TRBD2 (6 bases). Germline CDR1 SNHLY, CDR2 FYNNEI. The CDR3 has 16 residues. Trimming took off 6 bases at V and 1 base at J, with 15 bases between the two ends. CDR3 amino acids: CASRLSVGGNTGELFF. The DNA of the CDR3 is TGTGCCAGCAGACTCAGTGTGGGAGGGAACACCGGGGAGCTGTTTTTT.

V is TRBV13 and J is TRBJ2-7; 9 nucleotides agree with TRBD1. V lost 4 bases to trimming and J lost 5 bases; unmatched junction nucleotides: 9. CDR3 length equals 15 residues. Germline V CDR1 and CDR2: PRHDT, FYEKMQ (reference sequence). CDR3: CASSSKGTGHDEQYF. CDR3 DNA: TGTGCCAGCAGCTCAAAAGGGACAGGGCACGACGAGCAGTACTTC.

This rearrangement joins TRBV3-1 (or the pseudogene TRBV3-2) to TRBJ2-3; perhaps TRBD2 as D (5 bases). This CDR3 is 13 amino acids long. Trimming left V 1 base short and J 9 bases short, with 11 bases between. CDR1 is LGHDT and CDR2 is YNNKEL in the germline V gene (reference sequence). The CDR3 loop reads CASSQVEGVTQYF. The CDR3 DNA follows: TGTGCCAGCAGCCAAGTTGAGGGTGTGACGCAGTATTTT.

The chain recombines TRBV18 with TRBJ1-1, with D possibly TRBD1 on 6 matching bases. CDR3 size: 14 residues. Trimming shortened V by 5 bases and J by 5 bases, and 15 bases separated the two germline ends. Germline V gene data show CDR1 as KGHSH and CDR2 as LQKENI. The DNA for the CDR3 is TGTGCCAGCTCAAGTTACGGGGGCGGGACTGAAGCTTTCTTT. Encoded protein: CASSSYGGGTEAFF. The whole variable domain, remainder taken from reference TRBV18 and TRBJ1-1, is NAGVMQNPRHLVRRRGQEARLRCSPMKGHSHVYWYRQLPEEGLKFMVYLQKENIIDESGMPKERFSAEFPKEGPSILRIQQVVRGDSAAYFCASSSYGGGTEAFFGQGTRLTVV.

The V call is TRBV19, the J call TRBJ1-5; a weak D match, TRBD1 (5 bases). Germline assignment: CDR1 LNHDA and CDR2 SQIVND (reference sequence). This CDR3 contains 14 residues. Trimming removed 6 bases at V and 7 bases at J, with 16 bases between. The CDR3 DNA sequence: TGTGCCAGTAGCCCTTCCCGGGGGGACCAGCCCCAGCATTTT. Its protein product is CASSPSRGDQPQHF.

The chain carries TRBV18 and TRBJ2-7; D is perhaps TRBD2 (5 bases). Trimming cost V 2 bases and J 4 bases, with 18 bases left between them. Germline lookup yields CDR1 KGHSH and CDR2 LQKENI. This CDR3 has 16 amino acids. Here the CDR3 reads CASSPLLGAEVYEQYF. The CDR3 coding sequence is TGTGCCAGCTCACCATTATTAGGTGCGGAGGTATACGAGCAGTACTTC.